This entry describes one TCR beta chain. The antigen is unknown. This CDR3 region has 16 residues. V shed 0 bases and J shed 7 bases, with 16 bases lying between them. Germline CDR1 and CDR2: MGHRA and YSYEKL. The sample is drawn from a study of OX40 agonist ivuxolimab in advanced cancers. Findings and caveats of the study: CD4+ and CD8+ T cells in blood underwent clonal expansion by week 6 at 0.1 to 3.0 mg/kg.

Repertoires were generated with immunoSEQ multiplex PCR, while TCRdb's copy carries only in-frame clones and drops some. The data contain approximately 66,000 clones, 88% of them singletons. The J gene is TRBJ1-5, the V gene TRBV4-1; a weak D match, TRBD1 (5 bases). The material sequenced was CD4+ or CD8+ T cells sorted from blood, taken in a trial of the OX40 agonist ivuxolimab. The TCR comes from an adult with an advanced solid tumor such as melanoma, head and neck, liver or kidney cancer. Written as DNA, the CDR3 is TGCGCCAGCAGCCAAGAGGGTCGAGGGGCCGGCCAGCCCCAGCATTTT. Translating gives CASSQEGRGAGQPQHF.